The sequence of this TCR beta chain was determined in a study of cytomegalovirus exposure and HLA in healthy donors. CDR3 length: 16 amino acids. The germline CDR1 and CDR2 sequences are SGHNT and YYREEE (reference sequence). Trimming removed 0 bases from V and 5 bases from J; junction bases left unmatched: 7. The primer mix had 60 Vbeta and 13 Jbeta primers. Profiling relied on immunoSEQ multiplex PCR, and the TCRdb table lists in-frame clones only, not all of them. The sample records under 150,000 clones, about 79% being singletons. Nominally healthy donors provided the samples, though records likely missed some immune exposures. Regarding the study as a whole: As was reported, the HLA-A and HLA-B alleles of most subjects were accurately predicted from TCR beta sequences. It was approximately 170 TCR beta chains that were listed as cytomegalovirus-associated. TCR beta chain V- and J-gene trimming was linked, in a later analysis, to a missense variant in DCLRE1C.

Details on this clone: Its antigen is not identified.

This chain connects TRBV5-4 to TRBJ2-3, with 9 bases fitting TRBD1. Sample: PBMCs. This clonotype was obtained from a man in his thirties or forties in good health and CMV-seropositive. CDR3 coding DNA: TGTGCCAGCAGCTTGGTCTTGACAGGGGGAGGAGATACGCAGTATTTT. This encodes CASSLVLTGGGDTQYF.